The 8 T cell receptor beta chains in this list originate from one sample, sequenced in a study of blood T cell repertoires in COVID-19. TCRdb's copy holds only in-frame clones and misses some; the assay was immunoSEQ multiplex PCR. The data hold roughly 100,000 clones, with around 80% observed a single time. The sample consisted of peripheral blood. Receptors were obtained from a man between 65 and 79 years old with acute or convalescent COVID-19.

The CDR3 coding sequence is TGTGCCAGCAGATCGGGACAGCGCTGGAGGTACTTC. Amino acid sequence: CASRSGQRWRYF. V is TRBV6-5 and J is TRBJ2-4; 7 nucleotides match TRBD1. CDR3 length equals 12 residues. The trim removed 6 bases at V and 15 bases at J, leaving 11 bases unmatched. Per the germline V gene, CDR1 is MNHEY and CDR2 is SVGAGI.

This chain connects TRBV5-8 to TRBJ2-1; a weak D match, TRBD2 (6 bases). Germline V gene sequence: CDR1 SGHTS, CDR2 YDEGEE. V lost 6 bases to trimming and J lost 3 bases, with 16 bases between them. This CDR3 is 15 amino acids long. CDR3: CASTVSTGDYNEQFF. The CDR3, as DNA: TGTGCCAGCACCGTGAGTACGGGGGACTACAATGAGCAGTTCTTC.

CDR3 sequence (DNA): TGTGCCACCAGCAGAGGGTGGAAGGGGGACGAGCAGTACTTC. Its protein is CATSRGWKGDEQYF. The chain has TRBV15 and TRBJ2-7; a weak D match, TRBD1 (6 bases). CDR3 length equals 14 residues. V dropped 1 base and J dropped 5 bases, with 12 bases sitting between them. CDR1 is LNHNV, CDR2 YYDKDF, per germline (reference sequence).

By share, this clone counts as medium-sized. The chain links TRBV24-1 to TRBJ2-5; a weak D match, TRBD2 (5 bases). The germline CDR1 and CDR2 sequences are KGHDR and SFDVKD. There are 16 residues in the CDR3. V lost 1 base and J lost 4, with 15 bases in between. The CDR3 nucleotides are TGTGCCACCAGTGATTTTAGTGGCGGGCTAGGAGAGACCCAGTACTTC. Protein sequence: CATSDFSGGLGETQYF.

The chain couples TRBV15 to TRBJ1-1; the D gene is possibly TRBD1 (6 bases). The CDR3 length is 14 residues. The V and J ends lost 3 bases and 1 base respectively, with 9 bases between them. Germline lookup yields CDR1 LNHNV and CDR2 YYDKDF (reference sequence). This CDR3 is CATSSMTGNTEAFF. CDR3 nucleotides: TGTGCCACCAGCAGCATGACAGGGAACACTGAAGCTTTCTTT.

The V and J genes are TRBV6-5 and TRBJ1-5, with D unresolved. Trimming took 10 bases from V and 9 from J, leaving 19 bases between them. CDR3 length equals 13 residues. The germline CDR1 and CDR2 sequences are MNHEY and SVGAGI. The CDR3 spells CATLEMAGWPQHF. CDR3 DNA sequence: TGTGCCACCCTGGAGATGGCGGGCTGGCCCCAGCATTTT.

This clone was counted a single time. The V call is TRBV6-5, the J call TRBJ1-2; maybe TRBD1 (6 bases). Germline assignment: CDR1 MNHEY and CDR2 SVGAGI. Between the trimmed V and J ends, which lost 6 bases and 1 base, there was a span of 15 bases. There are 15 residues in the CDR3. This chain's CDR3 is CASRATGKSNYGYTF. The CDR3 coding sequence is TGTGCCAGCAGGGCCACAGGGAAAAGTAACTATGGCTACACCTTC.

The chain is built from TRBV28 and TRBJ2-7; a possible D gene is TRBD2 (6 bases). CDR3 length: 13 amino acids. The V and J ends lost 6 bases and 3 bases respectively, with 12 bases between them. From germline, CDR1 is MDHEN and CDR2 SYDVKM. The DNA for the CDR3 is TGTGCCAGCAGCAGGCTGGGGGGCTACGAGCAGTACTTC. As protein: CASSRLGGYEQYF.